A single sample is the source of the 18 T cell receptor beta chains below, sequenced in a study of blood T cell repertoires in COVID-19. Libraries were prepared by immunoSEQ multiplex PCR; TCRdb keeps only in-frame clonotypes and omits some of them. The sample records about 330,000 clones, roughly nine tenths being singletons. The sequencing sample was made of PBMCs or T cells enriched from blood (not recorded which). The receptors here all came from a woman in her twenties or thirties who had recovered from COVID-19.

The V and J genes are TRBV9 and TRBJ2-1, with 10 bases aligning to TRBD1. CDR3 size: 17 residues. In germline, CDR1 is SGDLS, CDR2 YYNGEE. V shed 4 bases, J shed 4 bases, and the junction held 11 bases outside the gene matches. Here the CDR3 DNA reads TGTGCCAGCAGCCCCGGGACAGGGGACCTCAATTACAATGAGCAGTTCTTC. It codes for CASSPGTGDLNYNEQFF.

This clone was detected once. V usage is TRBV11-2 and J usage is TRBJ1-1; TRBD1 might be the D (6 bases). Trimming pared 3 bases from V and 0 bases from J, leaving 14 bases between. The CDR3 spans 16 residues. CDR1 and CDR2 (germline): SGHAT, FQNNGV. This CDR3 is CASSLANRAMNTEAFF. CDR3 DNA: TGTGCCAGCAGCTTGGCGAACAGGGCCATGAACACTGAAGCTTTCTTT.

The rearrangement links TRBV9 to TRBJ2-1; D is perhaps TRBD1 (6 bases). CDR3 size: 15 residues. CDR1 and CDR2 (germline): SGDLS, YYNGEE. V shed 3 bases and J shed 4 bases, with 14 bases lying between them. The CDR3 here is CASSATGLEYNEQFF. The CDR3 DNA reads TGTGCCAGCAGCGCGACAGGATTGGAGTACAATGAGCAGTTCTTC. Using reference TRBV9 and TRBJ2-1 for the parts outside the CDR3, the full variable domain is DSGVTQTPKHLITATGQRVTLRCSPRSGDLSVYWYQQSLDQGLQFLIQYYNGEERAKGNILERFSAQQFPDLHSELNLSSLELGDSALYFCASSATGLEYNEQFFGPGTRLTVL.

The chain employs TRBV5-1 and TRBJ2-7; 12 bases are shared with TRBD1. The CDR3 extends over 15 amino acids. The germline V gene has CDR1 SGHRS and CDR2 YFSETQ. Losses at the gene ends were 4 bases for V and 6 bases for J; bases not matched to a gene: 8. CDR3 residues: CASSVPGQGAGEQYF. DNA for the CDR3: TGCGCCAGCAGCGTACCGGGACAGGGGGCGGGCGAGCAGTACTTC. Looking up the rest from reference TRBV5-1 and TRBJ2-7 gives the full variable domain: KAGVTQTPRYLIKTRGQQVTLSCSPISGHRSVSWYQQTPGQGLQFLFEYFSETQRNKGNFPGRFSGRQFSNSRSEMNVSTLELGDSALYLCASSVPGQGAGEQYFGPGTRLTVT.

This chain uses TRBV28 with TRBJ2-3; 10 nucleotides agree with TRBD1. J was trimmed by 6 bases and V by 6 bases; bases with no gene match: 6. CDR3 length: 14 amino acids. Germline values: CDR1 MDHEN, CDR2 SYDVKM. The CDR3 reads CASSATGGIDTQYF. CDR3 bases: TGTGCCAGCAGCGCGACAGGGGGCATCGATACGCAGTATTTT. The variable domain in full, with the rest retrieved from reference TRBV28 and TRBJ2-3, is DVKVTQSSRYLVKRTGEKVFLECVQDMDHENMFWYRQDPGLGLRLIYFSYDVKMKEKGDIPEGYSVSREKKERFSLILESASTNQTSMYLCASSATGGIDTQYFGPGTRLTVL.

The chain links TRBV7-2 to TRBJ2-7; D remains ambiguous. Germline V gives CDR1 SGHTA, CDR2 FQGNSA. CDR3 length: 13 amino acids. Between the trimmed V and J ends, which lost 2 bases and 6 bases, there was a span of 11 bases. CDR3 DNA: TGTGCCAGCAGCTTAAGTGTAGTTCTCGAGCAGTACTTC. Translation: CASSLSVVLEQYF.

The CDR3: CAISEFGQDTEAFF. The CDR3, as DNA: TGTGCCATCAGTGAGTTTGGACAGGACACTGAAGCTTTCTTT. The chain recombines TRBV10-3 with TRBJ1-1, with 7 bases lining up with TRBD1. Germline V gene sequence: CDR1 ENHRY, CDR2 SYGVKD. The CDR3 sequence is 14 residues long. Trimming at V came to 1 base and at J to 3 bases, leaving 2 bases not matched to a gene.

The gene calls are TRBV7-8 and TRBJ1-2; D is undetermined. CDR3 length: 12 residues. Deletions cut 5 bases from V and 5 bases from J, with 9 bases between. Germline CDR1 SGHVS, CDR2 FQNEAQ. Written as DNA, the CDR3 is TGTGCCAGCAGCCTTGGGGAGTATGGCTACACCTTC. Translating it yields CASSLGEYGYTF.

The genes are TRBV15 and TRBJ1-3; the D is unclear. Germline V gene data show CDR1 as LNHNV and CDR2 as YYDKDF (reference sequence). V lost 7 bases, J lost 0 bases, and 10 bases lay in between. The CDR3 extends over 14 amino acids. CDR3 sequence (DNA): TGTGCCACCAATCCAGACTACTCTGGAAACACCATATATTTT. This encodes CATNPDYSGNTIYF.

The chain has TRBV6-4 and TRBJ1-2; TRBD1 might be the D (5 bases). This CDR3 region has 12 residues. V lost 8 bases, J lost 7 bases, and 14 bases lay in between. The V gene's germline CDR1 is MRHNA and CDR2 SNTAGT. DNA for the CDR3: TGTGCCAGCCCACCCGCGGGGGTTGGCTACACCTTC. Translated, it gives CASPPAGVGYTF.

The chain carries TRBV19 and TRBJ2-1; D is unclear. CDR3 length: 16 residues. Trimming left V 5 bases short and J 0 bases short, with 14 bases between. The germline V gene has CDR1 LNHDA and CDR2 SQIVND (reference sequence). The CDR3 coding sequence is TGTGCCAGTAGTTTAACAGATACCAACTCCTACAATGAGCAGTTCTTC. This translates into CASSLTDTNSYNEQFF.

The chain is built from TRBV2 and TRBJ1-5; D remains ambiguous. Germline CDR1 reads SNHLY; CDR2 reads FYNNEI. V lost 5 bases to trimming and J lost 0 bases, with 8 bases between them. The CDR3 is made up of 14 amino acids. Here the CDR3 DNA reads TGTGCCAGCAGTCAACAGACTAGCAATCAGCCCCAGCATTTT. Its translation is CASSQQTSNQPQHF.

This clone was counted a single time. The V gene is TRBV4-2, the J gene TRBJ1-5, with TRBD1 matching 10 bases. Losses at the gene ends were 4 bases for V and 3 bases for J; bases not matched to a gene: 6. Germline CDR1 reads LGHNA; CDR2 reads YNFKEQ. The CDR3 totals 16 residues. In nucleotides, the CDR3 is TGTGCCAGCAGCCGTTCCGGGACAGGGGACAATCAGCCCCAGCATTTT. It translates to CASSRSGTGDNQPQHF.

In its sample, this clone was seen a few times. The chain employs TRBV24-1 and TRBJ2-2; no clear D gene. The CDR3 length is 14 residues. Germline-derived CDR1 and CDR2 are KGHDR and SFDVKD. The ends were cut back, 4 bases at V and 1 base at J, with 6 bases in the middle. CDR3 residues: CATSDSLNTGELFF. The CDR3 coding sequence is TGTGCCACCAGTGACTCCCTGAACACCGGGGAGCTGTTTTTT.

The CDR3 here is CASSRNTAEAFF. As DNA, the CDR3 is TGTGCCAGCAGTCGTAACACAGCCGAAGCTTTCTTT. The chain uses TRBV28 and TRBJ1-1; D unclear. Germline CDR1 is MDHEN and CDR2 is SYDVKM. CDR3 length equals 12 residues. V was shortened by 5 bases and J by 8 bases, with 12 bases between the two germline ends.

The chain uses TRBV28 and TRBJ2-7; D uncertain. There are 15 residues in the CDR3. Germline V gene sequence: CDR1 MDHEN, CDR2 SYDVKM. Trimming removed 5 bases at V and 0 bases at J, with 14 bases between. The CDR3 coding sequence is TGTGCCAGCAGTCCAACTACGCTTAGCTCCTACGAGCAGTACTTC. It is translated as CASSPTTLSSYEQYF.

The chain combines TRBV10-3 with TRBJ1-1; perhaps TRBD1 as D (5 bases). Trimming cost V 4 bases and J 0 bases, with 12 bases left between them. The CDR3 length is 15 residues. Germline loops: CDR1 ENHRY, CDR2 SYGVKD. DNA of the CDR3: TGTGCCATCAGTGCAGGGTCCGTGGTGAACACTGAAGCTTTCTTT. Protein sequence: CAISAGSVVNTEAFF.

The rearrangement uses TRBV29-1 and TRBJ2-7, with D tentatively TRBD2 (6 bases). Trimming removed 6 bases from V and 3 bases from J, with 15 bases in between. Germline V CDR1 and CDR2: SQVTM, ANQGSEA. The length of the CDR3 is 13 residues. In DNA form, the CDR3 reads TGCAGCGTCCGCGGGGCAGGGAACTACGAGCAGTACTTC. It translates to CSVRGAGNYEQYF.